The sequence of this TCR beta chain was determined in a study of cytomegalovirus exposure and HLA in healthy donors. The PCR made use of 60 Vbeta and 13 Jbeta primers. The repertoire was sequenced with immunoSEQ multiplex PCR; TCRdb's copy has only in-frame clones and lacks some. The sample has under 85,000 clones; 60% to 85% are singletons. Points on this clone: The target antigen is unknown. At one of its ends the junction is not consistent with the germline gene, which may arise from a read error.

The study, taken as a whole, reports: Three chains linked to CMV were shown in vitro to be specific for CMV antigens. Later on, an analysis found that several of the most significant clusters appeared to be linked to common viral pathogens, which included parvovirus B19.

The CDR3 totals 17 residues. Per the germline V gene, CDR1 is SEHNR and CDR2 is FQNEAQ (reference sequence). The sequencing sample was made of PBMCs. The chain has TRBV7-9 and TRBJ2-1; 8 bases agree with TRBD2. The TCR comes from a man in his forties or fifties in good health and CMV-seronegative. DNA for the CDR3: TGTTCCAGCAGCTTACCAAGCGGGGGTATCCTGAACAATGAGCAGTTCTTC. Protein product: CSSSLPSGGILNNEQFF.